Presented here are 17 T cell receptor beta chains from one specimen sequenced in a study of blood T cell repertoires in COVID-19. The table came from immunoSEQ multiplex PCR; TCRdb's copy has only in-frame clones and leaves some out. The repertoire holds tens of thousands of clones, with 70% to 85% as singletons. Sequencing was performed on peripheral blood. The receptors were sampled from a man in his sixties or seventies with active COVID-19.

The gene calls are TRBV2 and TRBJ2-2, with 12 bases that match TRBD1. CDR3 length: 15 residues. With 5 bases clipped from V and 7 bases from J, the junction kept 5 bases outside the gene matches. Germline V gene data show CDR1 as SNHLY and CDR2 as FYNNEI. CDR3 residues: CASSSGTGGIGELFF. CDR3 in DNA: TGTGCCAGCAGTTCCGGGACAGGGGGCATCGGGGAGCTGTTTTTT.

The chain carries TRBV24-1 and TRBJ1-4; TRBD1 is a possible D gene (5 bases). The V end lost 8 bases, the J end lost 7 bases, and 19 bases lay between the germline ends. Germline lookup yields CDR1 KGHDR and CDR2 SFDVKD. CDR3 length: 15 amino acids. CDR3 loop: CATTSAQTGGEKLFF. CDR3 sequence (DNA): TGTGCCACCACCTCAGCGCAAACCGGGGGTGAAAAACTGTTTTTT.

The chain uses TRBV3-1 (or the pseudogene TRBV3-2) and TRBJ2-7; D perhaps matches TRBD1 (5 bases). The CDR3 sequence is 15 residues long. The V and J ends lost 10 bases and 3 bases respectively, with 22 bases between them. Germline V CDR1 and CDR2: LGHDT, YNNKEL (reference sequence). The CDR3 region is CAIPTLLQALYEQYF. The CDR3 nucleotides are TGTGCCATCCCGACCCTATTACAGGCCCTCTACGAGCAGTACTTC.

In its sample, this clone ranks as medium-sized. The chain has TRBV19 and TRBJ1-1; D possibly corresponds to TRBD1 (5 bases). The V gene's germline CDR1 is LNHDA and CDR2 SQIVND (reference sequence). The V end lost 6 bases, the J end lost 5 bases, and 7 bases lay between the germline ends. This CDR3 is built from 11 residues. For the CDR3, the DNA is TGTGCCAGTAGCGGGGGAACTGAAGCTTTCTTT. Its protein is CASSGGTEAFF.

The chain couples TRBV18 to TRBJ2-2, with D possibly matching TRBD2 (6 bases). The CDR3 covers 14 residues. In germline, CDR1 is KGHSH, CDR2 LQKENI. V dropped 2 bases and J dropped 4 bases, with 8 bases sitting between them. CDR3 sequence: CASSPGGRTGELFF. The CDR3 region has the DNA TGTGCCAGCTCACCAGGAGGGCGCACCGGGGAGCTGTTTTTT.

The chain links TRBV6-5 to TRBJ2-7, with a tentative D call TRBD1 (5 bases). CDR1 is MNHEY, CDR2 SVGAGI, per germline. V was shortened by 6 bases and J by 2 bases, with 14 bases between the two germline ends. This CDR3 is 14 amino acids long. The CDR3 reads CASSVNRYPYEQYF. The CDR3 region has the DNA TGTGCCAGCAGCGTGAACAGGTATCCCTACGAGCAGTACTTC.

Comment on this clone: Sequence at one end of the junction differs from germline and may be a read error. The CDR3 region is CASSLVRGQETQYF. The CDR3 nucleotides are TGTGCTAGCAGCTTAGTACGAGGACAAGAGACCCAGTACTTC. The chain couples TRBV7-7 to TRBJ2-5; D unresolved. The CDR3 is 14 amino acids. Germline CDR1 is SSHAT and CDR2 is FNYEAQ (reference sequence).

The chain employs TRBV15 and TRBJ1-5; the match to TRBD1 covers 8 bases. The CDR3 has 16 residues. Germline CDR1 and CDR2: LNHNV and YYDKDF (reference sequence). V trimming: 3 bases; J trimming: 6 bases; junction bases outside the gene matches: 10. CDR3 in amino acids: CATSRGSRGRIQPQHF. CDR3 sequence (DNA): TGTGCCACCAGCAGGGGGTCCAGGGGGCGGATTCAGCCCCAGCATTTT.

The chain combines TRBV4-3 with TRBJ1-3; D is possibly TRBD1 (5 bases). V was pared by 4 bases and J by 1 base, with 17 bases between. Germline V lookup: CDR1 LGHNA, CDR2 YSLEER. The CDR3 loop spans 17 amino acids. The CDR3 nucleotides are TGCGCCAGCAGCCCCGTAGCCGTCGGGACTTCTGGAAACACCATATATTTT. Protein sequence: CASSPVAVGTSGNTIYF.

This chain uses TRBV5-6 with TRBJ2-5, with 10 positions matching TRBD2. CDR3 size: 18 residues. Trimming cost V 0 bases and J 5 bases; bases outside gene matches: 13. CDR1 is SGHDT, CDR2 YYEEEE, per germline. CDR3 DNA sequence: TGTGCCAGCAGCTTGGCGATCGGGACTAGCGCTACGTCGGAGACCCAGTACTTC. This encodes CASSLAIGTSATSETQYF.

The rearrangement links TRBV3-1 (or the pseudogene TRBV3-2) to TRBJ2-7, with 7 bases matching TRBD2. The CDR3 has 13 residues. The germline gives CDR1 LGHDT, CDR2 YNNKEL (reference sequence). With 0 bases clipped from V and 6 bases from J, the junction kept 2 bases outside the gene matches. The CDR3 DNA is TGTGCCAGCAGCCAAGATAGGGAGGGCGAGCAGTACTTC. Translated: CASSQDREGEQYF.

The chain recombines TRBV2 with TRBJ2-7; TRBD2 matches at 8 bases. The ends lost 6 bases at V and 4 bases at J; junction bases unmatched: 11. CDR1 and CDR2 (germline): SNHLY, FYNNEI. CDR3 length: 15 amino acids. CDR3 region: CASSLEVAGWYEQYF. Here the CDR3 DNA reads TGTGCCAGCAGCCTCGAGGTAGCGGGGTGGTACGAGCAGTACTTC.

This sequence joins TRBV9 and TRBJ2-7, with a weak D call TRBD2 (5 bases). The CDR3 loop spans 14 amino acids. V was clipped by 5 bases and J by 0 bases, with 12 bases between them. Germline V lookup: CDR1 SGDLS, CDR2 YYNGEE. CDR3 in amino acids: CASSPGSFSYEQYF. In DNA form, the CDR3 reads TGTGCCAGCAGTCCGGGGAGTTTCTCCTACGAGCAGTACTTC.

This chain connects TRBV7-2 to TRBJ2-7; possible D gene TRBD2, 5 bases. The germline V gene encodes CDR1 SGHTA and CDR2 FQGNSA. The CDR3 has 13 residues. V was cut by 3 bases and J by 4 bases, with 10 bases left in between. This chain's CDR3 is CASSFVIAYEQYF. CDR3 coding DNA: TGTGCCAGCAGCTTCGTTATAGCGTACGAGCAGTACTTC.

The chain uses TRBV5-1 and TRBJ2-7; 8 bases are shared with TRBD2. This CDR3 is 15 amino acids long. The germline CDR1 and CDR2 sequences are SGHRS and YFSETQ. V shed 4 bases, J shed 8 bases, and the junction held 14 bases outside the gene matches. This CDR3 is CASSSSAGGQGKQYF. As DNA, the CDR3 is TGCGCCAGCAGCAGCTCGGCGGGGGGCCAGGGAAAGCAGTACTTC. The full variable domain, rest sourced from reference TRBV5-1 and TRBJ2-7, is KAGVTQTPRYLIKTRGQQVTLSCSPISGHRSVSWYQQTPGQGLQFLFEYFSETQRNKGNFPGRFSGRQFSNSRSEMNVSTLELGDSALYLCASSSSAGGQGKQYFGPGTRLTVT.

The genes are TRBV27 and TRBJ1-1; D not resolved. This CDR3 spans 14 amino acids. Germline-derived CDR1 and CDR2 are MNHEY and SMNVEV (reference sequence). Trimming stripped 0 bases from V and 2 bases from J, with 7 bases between. The CDR3 protein is CASSLSAFNTEAFF. The CDR3 DNA sequence: TGTGCCAGCAGTTTATCAGCGTTTAACACTGAAGCTTTCTTT.

The chain is built from TRBV11-2 and TRBJ2-1, with TRBD2 identical over 7 bases. There are 16 residues in the CDR3. V lost 5 bases, J lost 2 bases, and 9 bases stayed unmatched. CDR1 and CDR2 (germline): SGHAT, FQNNGV. In DNA form, the CDR3 reads TGTGCCAGCAGCCGGCGGCCGGGAGGCCCCTACAATGAGCAGTTCTTC. It yields the protein CASSRRPGGPYNEQFF.